Described below is a single T cell receptor beta chain sequence and its context. As yet, its antigen is unknown. Sequencing was performed with immunoSEQ multiplex PCR; in TCRdb, only in-frame clones are kept and a portion is missing. The sample lists fewer than 15,000 clones, roughly 80% occurring once. The sample originates from a study of T cells in localized non-small cell lung cancer. Study results and limitations: Increased T cell density in blood showed an association with longer overall survival. The study sequenced only one region of the tumor. As a result, intratumor heterogeneity could not be excluded and remains possible. Compared with tumor, uninvolved adjacent lung displayed greater T cell clonality, ranking highest overall.

The sequences come from peripheral blood, collected before any cancer treatment. The receptor's source is a male donor at least 60 years old with stage I squamous cell lung carcinoma.

CDR3 sequence (DNA): TGTGCCAGCAGTGAAAGGGGGGACAGGAACACCGGGGAGCTGTTTTTT. It specifies CASSERGDRNTGELFF. The chain couples TRBV6-1 to TRBJ2-2; possible D gene TRBD1, 7 bases. This CDR3 is built from 16 residues. Germline assignment: CDR1 MNHNS and CDR2 SASEGT. V lost 2 bases and J lost 1, with 11 bases in between.